The 19 T cell receptor beta chains below all came from one sample that was sequenced in a study of cytomegalovirus exposure and HLA in healthy donors. The PCR made use of 60 Vbeta and 13 Jbeta primers. Here immunoSEQ multiplex PCR was the method, and the copy in TCRdb shows in-frame clones only, minus some. The data hold some 120,000 clones, with less than 80% observed a single time. The source material was PBMCs. The receptors come from a woman aged 35 to 49 in good health and CMV-seropositive.

V and J are TRBV7-9 and TRBJ2-7; a possible D gene is TRBD2 (6 bases). The CDR3 runs to 13 residues. Trimming removed 11 bases at V and 3 bases at J, with 17 bases between. CDR1 SEHNR and CDR2 FQNEAQ come from the germline V gene (reference sequence). The CDR3, as DNA: TGTGCCGGGACGGGGACTGCGGGCTACGAGCAGTACTTC. Protein: CAGTGTAGYEQYF.

The chain has TRBV11-3 and TRBJ1-1; TRBD1 agrees at 8 bases. The CDR3 loop spans 15 amino acids. Unmatched junction bases numbered 5, after V lost 5 bases and J lost 0 bases. Germline CDR1 is SGHNT and CDR2 is YENEEA. DNA for the CDR3: TGTGCCAGCAGCCACCGACAGGGGATGAACACTGAAGCTTTCTTT. It specifies CASSHRQGMNTEAFF.

V is TRBV19 and J is TRBJ1-1; 8 bases are a match to TRBD1. The germline V gene has CDR1 LNHDA and CDR2 SQIVND (reference sequence). The ends lost 4 bases at V and 0 bases at J; junction bases unmatched: 7. The CDR3 consists of 16 residues. DNA for the CDR3: TGTGCCAGTAGTACGGACAGGGACTACATGAACACTGAAGCTTTCTTT. Translating it yields CASSTDRDYMNTEAFF.

The chain links TRBV9 to TRBJ1-4; D possibly corresponds to TRBD1 (5 bases). Trimming took off 3 bases at V and 8 bases at J, with 20 bases between the two ends. CDR3 size: 16 residues. The V gene's germline CDR1 is SGDLS and CDR2 YYNGEE. Here the CDR3 reads CASSEDGHLYSEKLFF. Written as DNA, the CDR3 is TGTGCCAGCAGCGAAGACGGACACCTTTATTCGGAAAAACTGTTTTTT.

The table lists this clone with a count of one. The junction departs from the called germline gene at one end, perhaps through a read error. The chain links TRBV4-3 to TRBJ2-1; D unresolved. The length of the CDR3 is 14 residues. Germline loops: CDR1 LGHNA, CDR2 YSLEER. The CDR3 reads CAGSQDYMANEQFF. The DNA of the CDR3 is TGCGCCGGCAGCCAAGATTATATGGCCAATGAGCAGTTCTTC.

The chain links TRBV2 to TRBJ1-2; D not resolved. The CDR3 spans 14 residues. Looked up from germline, CDR1 is SNHLY and CDR2 is FYNNEI. V was clipped by 1 base and J by 4 bases, with 10 bases between them. Here the CDR3 reads CASSEGRVAYGYTF. In nucleotides, the CDR3 is TGTGCCAGCAGTGAAGGGAGGGTGGCCTATGGCTACACCTTC.

Worth noting for this clone: Within the sample, other DNA sequences also encode this same CDR3. The chain recombines TRBV19 with TRBJ1-1; possibly TRBD1 for D (5 bases). Trimming shortened V by 3 bases and J by 1 base, and 9 bases separated the two germline ends. The CDR3 length is 14 residues. CDR1 LNHDA and CDR2 SQIVND come from the germline V gene (reference sequence). The CDR3 DNA reads TGTGCCAGTAGTATTGGTAGGGGGAACACTGAAGCTTTCTTT. Translating it yields CASSIGRGNTEAFF. The entire variable domain, with the rest obtained from reference TRBV19 and TRBJ1-1, is as follows: DGGITQSPKYLFRKEGQNVTLSCEQNLNHDAMYWYRQDPGQGLRLIYYSQIVNDFQKGDIAEGYSVSREKKESFPLTVTSAQKNPTAFYLCASSIGRGNTEAFFGQGTRLTVV.

The J gene is TRBJ2-7, the V gene TRBV5-1, with D perhaps matching TRBD2 (5 bases). Germline assignment: CDR1 SGHRS and CDR2 YFSETQ. The CDR3 runs 11 residues. The germline V and J ends were trimmed by 9 bases and 6 bases, with 13 bases remaining between them. The CDR3 is CATRGLGEQYF. The CDR3 bases are TGCGCCACCCGCGGGTTGGGCGAGCAGTACTTC.

The chain joins TRBV28 to TRBJ1-1; 7 bases are a match to TRBD1. The CDR3 is 15 amino acids. CDR1 is MDHEN and CDR2 is SYDVKM in the germline V gene. V trimming: 5 bases; J trimming: 1 base; junction bases outside the gene matches: 7. The CDR3 coding sequence is TGTGCCAGCAGTGATCGCAGGGGGACGAACACTGAAGCTTTCTTT. This sequence encodes CASSDRRGTNTEAFF.

This chain links TRBV13 with TRBJ2-2, with 10 bases fitting TRBD1. From germline, CDR1 is PRHDT and CDR2 FYEKMQ (reference sequence). Trimming at V came to 5 bases and at J to 1 base, leaving 4 bases not matched to a gene. This CDR3 has 16 residues. The CDR3: CASSTGTGENTGELFF. In DNA, the CDR3 is TGTGCCAGCAGCACCGGGACAGGGGAGAACACCGGGGAGCTGTTTTTT.

V and J are TRBV25-1 and TRBJ2-1, with 10 bases that match TRBD1. This CDR3 contains 15 residues. CDR1 and CDR2 from the germline V gene are MGHDK and SYGVNS. The junction had 8 bases not matched to a gene; V was cut back by 6 bases and J by 6 bases. CDR3 coding DNA: TGTGCCAGCAGCCCCGGGACAGGGGCGCGCAATGAGCAGTTCTTC. Protein product: CASSPGTGARNEQFF. Looking up the rest from reference TRBV25-1 and TRBJ2-1 gives the full variable domain: EADIYQTPRYLVIGTGKKITLECSQTMGHDKMYWYQQDPGMELHLIHYSYGVNSTEKGDLSSESTVSRIRTEHFPLTLESARPSHTSQYLCASSPGTGARNEQFFGPGTRLTVL.

This clone was counted only a few times. This chain connects TRBV19 to TRBJ2-1; 7 bases agree with TRBD1. The junction had 13 bases not matched to a gene; V was cut back by 5 bases and J by 9 bases. The CDR3 has 15 amino acids. Germline assignment: CDR1 LNHDA and CDR2 SQIVND (reference sequence). The CDR3 region is CASSAIQGSGGEQFF. CDR3 nucleotides: TGTGCCAGTAGTGCTATACAGGGGAGCGGAGGTGAGCAGTTCTTC.

This clone was detected a few times. The chain employs TRBV29-1 and TRBJ2-7, with D tentatively TRBD1 (5 bases). The germline V gene has CDR1 SQVTM and CDR2 ANQGSEA. V gave up 5 bases and J gave up 3 bases, with 11 bases separating them. The CDR3 runs to 12 residues. CDR3 in DNA: TGCAGCGTTCTTCATAGGGGCTACGAGCAGTACTTC. Amino acid sequence: CSVLHRGYEQYF.

Only a few counts were recorded for this clone. The chain combines TRBV7-9 with TRBJ2-6; D is possibly TRBD1 (5 bases). CDR3 length: 18 amino acids. V was pared by 11 bases and J by 0 bases, with 23 bases between. Germline V gene lookup returns CDR1 SEHNR and CDR2 FQNEAQ (reference sequence). The CDR3 protein is CAGTREQTGTSGANVLTF. The CDR3 DNA reads TGTGCCGGAACCCGTGAGCAAACAGGAACCTCTGGGGCCAACGTCCTGACTTTC.

On this clone: Other nucleotide sequences in the sample specify the same CDR3. This chain connects TRBV4-1 to TRBJ2-5; no clear D. The CDR3 contains 15 residues. Germline V gene sequence: CDR1 MGHRA, CDR2 YSYEKL. The V and J ends lost 0 bases and 2 bases respectively, with 10 bases between them. CDR3: CASSQELAVQETQYF. CDR3 coding DNA: TGCGCCAGCAGCCAAGAGTTAGCAGTTCAAGAGACCCAGTACTTC.

The V call is TRBV12-2, the J call TRBJ2-7; TRBD2, the table's D call, lacks a check against the DNA. TRBV12-2 is a listed pseudogene. The CDR3 runs to 14 residues. The CDR3 DNA follows: TGTGCAAGTAGGGGCCTAGCGGACCCCCACGAGCAGTACTTC. Amino acid sequence: CASRGLADPHEQYF.

The chain joins TRBV19 to TRBJ2-1; TRBD2 is a possible D gene (5 bases). The germline gives CDR1 LNHDA, CDR2 SQIVND (reference sequence). The CDR3 totals 14 residues. V lost 1 base and J lost 9, with 13 bases in between. The CDR3 protein is CASSIVSSVGEQFF. CDR3 nucleotide sequence: TGTGCCAGTAGTATAGTGAGTAGCGTAGGTGAGCAGTTCTTC.

The CDR3 loop is CASSSNLAGPRETQYF. CDR3 in DNA: TGTGCCAGCAGCTCTAATTTAGCGGGGCCCAGGGAGACCCAGTACTTC. This chain links TRBV11-2 with TRBJ2-5, with 8 bases identical to TRBD2. The V segment lost 4 bases and the J segment 5 bases; nucleotides outside the gene matches: 12. Per the germline V gene, CDR1 is SGHAT and CDR2 is FQNNGV. The CDR3 consists of 16 residues.

The V gene is TRBV19, the J gene TRBJ1-1; tentatively, D is TRBD1 (6 bases). Trimming shortened V by 7 bases and J by 3 bases, and 15 bases separated the two germline ends. The CDR3 has 14 residues. Germline CDR1 and CDR2: LNHDA and SQIVND (reference sequence). The CDR3 is CASTISRGHTEAFF. Written as DNA, the CDR3 is TGTGCCAGTACGATCAGCAGGGGTCACACTGAAGCTTTCTTT.